Below are 23 T cell receptor beta chains sequenced from a single sample in a study of CD8 T cells in ankylosing spondylitis. Each CDR3 protein gets one entry after TCRdb re-called the 5' RACE reads with MiXCR. The repertoire holds 150,000 to 200,000 distinct CDR3 sequences, more than 9% seen once, with 25% to 30% in the top ten. Sequenced: blood, either unsorted or a sorted T cell fraction (not recorded which). These TCRs come from a male donor with ankylosing spondylitis or in good health (not recorded which).

This clonotype was seen a handful of times. The chain recombines TRBV6-1 with TRBJ2-2; TRBD1 is a possible D gene (6 bases). The CDR3 consists of 17 residues. Germline-derived CDR1 and CDR2 are MNHNS and SASEGT. Trimming cost V 4 bases and J 4 bases, with 19 bases left between them. DNA for the CDR3: TGTGCCAGCAGTGGAGGTCCCGGACAGATTTCCACCGGGGAGCTGTTTTTT. It specifies CASSGGPGQISTGELFF.

This clonotype was counted at least ten times. The chain carries TRBV29-1 and TRBJ2-7; tentatively, D is TRBD1 or TRBD2 (5 bases each). Germline CDR1 is SQVTM and CDR2 is ANQGSEA. This CDR3 region has 12 residues. V was cut by 4 bases and J by 3 bases, with 10 bases left in between. CDR3 bases: TGCAGCGTTGTAGGGACGGACTACGAGCAGTACTTC. It is translated as CSVVGTDYEQYF.

This clonotype was recorded at least ten times. The chain joins TRBV15 to TRBJ1-2, with TRBD1 matching 7 bases. In germline, CDR1 is LNHNV, CDR2 YYDKDF (reference sequence). The CDR3 runs to 16 residues. V lost 0 bases to trimming and J lost 8 bases; unmatched junction nucleotides: 12. The CDR3 region is CATSRDRDSRGAGYTF. In DNA form, the CDR3 reads TGTGCCACCAGCAGAGATCGGGACAGCCGAGGGGCCGGCTACACCTTC.

The sample holds many counts of this clonotype. One end of the junction is discordant with germline, which a read error may explain. This chain uses TRBV4-3 with TRBJ1-6, with a tentative D call TRBD1 (5 bases). CDR1 and CDR2 (germline): LGHNA, YSLEER. The CDR3 extends over 15 amino acids. CDR3 in amino acids: CASSQDAQGFSPLHF. The CDR3 bases are TGCGCCAGCAGTCAAGACGCTCAGGGATTTTCACCCCTCCACTTT.

In this sample, this clonotype turned up many times. The rearrangement uses TRBV4-2 and TRBJ1-2, with D tentatively TRBD1 (6 bases). V dropped 0 bases and J dropped 2 bases, with 13 bases sitting between them. Per germline, CDR1 LGHNA and CDR2 YNFKEQ. The CDR3 length is 16 residues. The CDR3 nucleotides read TGTGCCAGCAGCCAAGAACCGACAGGAGGGAACTATGGCTACACCTTC. It codes for CASSQEPTGGNYGYTF.

The V and J genes are TRBV28 and TRBJ2-4; 9 bases agree with TRBD2. CDR3 length: 13 residues. Per the germline V gene, CDR1 is MDHEN and CDR2 is SYDVKM. CDR3 sequence: CSAGGLRRNIQYF. CDR3 nucleotides: TGTTCGGCGGGGGGGCTGAGGAGGAACATTCAGTACTTC.

This clonotype was observed many times. The chain recombines TRBV5-1 with TRBJ2-1; no clear D gene. CDR3 length equals 14 residues. Between the trimmed V and J ends, which lost 4 bases and 6 bases, there was a span of 14 bases. Germline V gene lookup returns CDR1 SGHRS and CDR2 YFSETQ. CDR3 sequence (DNA): TGCGCCAGCAGCCTACGACTGGGCATCAATGAGCAGTTCTTC. This encodes CASSLRLGINEQFF. Drawing the rest from reference TRBV5-1 and TRBJ2-1, the complete variable domain is KAGVTQTPRYLIKTRGQQVTLSCSPISGHRSVSWYQQTPGQGLQFLFEYFSETQRNKGNFPGRFSGRQFSNSRSEMNVSTLELGDSALYLCASSLRLGINEQFFGPGTRLTVL.

This clonotype was found a few times. The genes are TRBV29-1 and TRBJ2-7, with D unclear. Germline lookup yields CDR1 SQVTM and CDR2 ANQGSEA. Trimming removed 6 bases at V and 0 bases at J, with 12 bases between. The CDR3 runs 13 residues. This CDR3 is CSVHKGPSYEQYF. Written as DNA, the CDR3 is TGCAGCGTACATAAAGGTCCCTCCTACGAGCAGTACTTC.

This clonotype was detected many times. The CDR3 DNA sequence: TGTGCCACCAGTGATATTGGACAGGGGCCTAATGAAAAACTGTTTTTT. Amino acids: CATSDIGQGPNEKLFF. The chain has TRBV24-1 and TRBJ1-4; 9 bases align to TRBD1. This CDR3 comprises 16 residues. The V gene end was trimmed by 3 bases and the J gene end by 3 bases; junction bases not matched to a gene: 4. CDR1 KGHDR and CDR2 SFDVKD come from the germline V gene.

This clonotype was recorded many times. The chain couples TRBV12-3 or TRBV12-4 to TRBJ2-1, with a tentative D call TRBD2 (6 bases). V was shortened by 1 base and J by 0 bases, with 10 bases between the two germline ends. CDR3 length equals 16 residues. Written as DNA, the CDR3 is TGTGCCAGCAGTTTAGACTCGCGGGGCTCCTACAATGAGCAGTTCTTC. The encoded protein is CASSLDSRGSYNEQFF.

This clonotype was recorded at least ten times. The chain uses TRBV10-2 and TRBJ2-3; 14 nucleotides agree with TRBD2. With 10 bases clipped from V and 1 base from J, the junction kept 10 bases outside the gene matches. Looked up from germline, CDR1 is WSHSY and CDR2 is SAAADI. The CDR3 covers 17 residues. CDR3 residues: CATYVTSGREGTDTQYF. In DNA, the CDR3 is TGCGCCACCTACGTGACTAGCGGGAGGGAGGGCACAGATACGCAGTATTTT.

This clonotype was counted at least ten times. The genes are TRBV20-1 and TRBJ2-5, with TRBD2 as a possible D gene (5 bases). Germline V gene data show CDR1 as DFQATT and CDR2 as SNEGSKA (reference sequence). Trimming shortened V by 3 bases and J by 0 bases, and 11 bases separated the two germline ends. This CDR3 has 14 amino acids. CDR3 sequence: CSARRAVYQETQYF. The DNA for the CDR3 is TGCAGTGCTAGGCGAGCGGTGTACCAAGAGACCCAGTACTTC.

This clonotype is a singleton in its sample. The V call is TRBV20-1, the J call TRBJ1-1; 9 bases map to TRBD1. The germline V gene has CDR1 DFQATT and CDR2 SNEGSKA (reference sequence). V trimming: 5 bases; J trimming: 0 bases; junction bases outside the gene matches: 1. This CDR3 region has 13 residues. The CDR3 spells CSAGDRVNTEAFF. The CDR3 DNA sequence: TGCAGTGCTGGGGACAGGGTGAACACTGAAGCTTTCTTT.

The V gene is TRBV28, the J gene TRBJ2-5, with D possibly TRBD2 on 6 matching bases. V gave up 7 bases and J gave up 0 bases, with 18 bases separating them. The length of the CDR3 is 16 residues. The V gene's germline CDR1 is MDHEN and CDR2 SYDVKM. The CDR3 spells CASMASAASYQETQYF. Written as DNA, the CDR3 is TGTGCCAGCATGGCTAGCGCGGCATCTTACCAAGAGACCCAGTACTTC.

This clonotype turned up a few times. V is TRBV18 and J is TRBJ2-1; 7 bases are shared with TRBD2. V dropped 5 bases and J dropped 5; count of bases not matched to a gene: 15. CDR1 and CDR2 (germline): KGHSH, LQKENI. This CDR3 is 17 amino acids long. CDR3: CASSYTRGAGSDNEQFF. The CDR3 DNA follows: TGTGCCAGCTCATACACCCGCGGAGCGGGGTCAGACAATGAGCAGTTCTTC.

About this clonotype: One end of the junction varies from germline; a read error may be responsible. The rearrangement uses TRBV20-1 and TRBJ2-5; maybe TRBD2 (5 bases). Germline V gene sequence: CDR1 DFQATT, CDR2 SNEGSKA (reference sequence). CDR3 size: 15 residues. The chain's CDR3 is CCARDLGVGRETQYF. CDR3 DNA: TGCTGTGCTAGAGATCTAGGCGTAGGGAGAGAGACCCAGTACTTC.

The V and J genes are TRBV4-1 and TRBJ2-1; 12 positions agree with TRBD1. Germline V CDR1 and CDR2: MGHRA, YSYEKL. The CDR3 runs to 20 residues. The J segment lost 0 bases and the V segment lost 0 bases, leaving 9 bases of the junction unmatched. The CDR3 DNA is TGCGCCAGCAGCCAAGAAAGGGGACAGGGGGCTTTACGCTCCTACAATGAGCAGTTCTTC. Residues: CASSQERGQGALRSYNEQFF.

This clonotype was detected only a few times. V usage is TRBV28 and J usage is TRBJ1-4; D ambiguous. V was shortened by 7 bases and J by 7 bases, with 16 bases between the two germline ends. Germline CDR1 reads MDHEN; CDR2 reads SYDVKM. The CDR3 consists of 14 residues. The CDR3 nucleotides read TGTGCCAGCACCGTCCAGAGGGCCCGTGAAAAACTGTTTTTT. Translated: CASTVQRAREKLFF.

This clonotype was detected ten times or more. The chain recombines TRBV5-1 with TRBJ2-1; D remains ambiguous. Germline CDR1 SGHRS, CDR2 YFSETQ. The CDR3 sequence is 13 residues long. The V end lost 2 bases, the J end lost 10 bases, and 13 bases lay between the germline ends. CDR3 bases: TGCGCCAGCAGCTTAGAACTCTCTGGGGAGCAGTTCTTC. Its protein product is CASSLELSGEQFF.

This clonotype came up a few times. This chain connects TRBV11-1 to TRBJ1-1; TRBD1 agrees at 7 bases. Trimming took 1 base from V and 1 from J; bases not matched to a gene: 3. Per germline, CDR1 SGHAT and CDR2 FQDESV (reference sequence). The CDR3 runs 15 residues. The CDR3 region is CASSLDRGWNTEAFF. The CDR3 DNA follows: TGTGCCAGCAGCTTAGACAGGGGCTGGAACACTGAAGCTTTCTTT.

On this clonotype itself: One base away lies a much larger clone, so this may be a sequencing read error. This sequence joins TRBV27 and TRBJ2-2, with 7 bases matching TRBD1. The CDR3 is made up of 14 amino acids. Germline V gives CDR1 MNHEY, CDR2 SMNVEV (reference sequence). The CDR3 protein is CVSSKGGYTGELFF. The CDR3 DNA follows: TGTGTCAGCAGTAAAGGGGGCTACACCGGGGAGCTGTTTTTT.

A few counts support this clonotype. The chain combines TRBV7-8 with TRBJ2-7; perhaps TRBD2 as D (6 bases). Trimming removed 7 bases at V and 0 bases at J, with 13 bases between. The germline V gene has CDR1 SGHVS and CDR2 FQNEAQ. The CDR3 totals 14 residues. The CDR3 nucleotides read TGTGCCAGCACCATGGGGACTTACTCCTACGAGCAGTACTTC. Protein sequence: CASTMGTYSYEQYF.

This clonotype was picked up many times. This chain links TRBV4-3 with TRBJ1-2; D is undetermined. Germline CDR1 is LGHNA and CDR2 is YSLEER. V was shortened by 0 bases and J by 4 bases, with 12 bases between the two germline ends. The CDR3 totals 15 residues. The CDR3 region is CASSQEVQSLYGYTF. Here the CDR3 DNA reads TGCGCCAGCAGCCAAGAGGTACAGTCACTCTATGGCTACACCTTC.